This note documents a single T cell receptor (beta chain) sequence. There is no known antigen for this receptor. Per-base quality was not reported, and no clone a single base away is much larger than it. TCRbeta CDR3 regions were amplified from genomic DNA using the immunoSEQ Assay, a bias-controlled multiplex PCR. Under the source paper's analysis protocol: The number of nucleated cells in each sample was estimated by amplification of reference gene primers within the assay. Sequence reads were collapsed and filtered to measure the absolute abundance of every unique TCRbeta CDR3 rearrangement. For each sample, productive Simpson clonality was calculated as the square root of Simpson's diversity index across productive rearrangements. The immuneACCESS repertoire file appears here via TCRdb, limited to in-frame rearrangements. These files lack a portion of the clones; in checked studies, under half of the deficit traces to unresolved V genes, and the cause of the others is not known. That table is the source of V, J and clone size, and D and trimming were worked out from the DNA. The sample table records some 270,000 clones; over 75% of these occur just once. The ten largest account for 11% of the sample.

Via the germline V gene, CDR1 is SGHRS and CDR2 YFSETQ. The V end gives up 3 bases and the J end 3 bases, leaving 4 bases in the junction not matched to a gene. The CDR3 sequence holds 15 residues, the cysteine and phenylalanine included. Just CDR3 DNA is preserved here, 45 bases in frame from base 1. Each collaborating institution followed its own protocols to collect whole blood in K2EDTA tubes. For TCRbeta analysis, collaborators shipped samples as frozen whole blood, isolated PBMCs, or DNA extracted from either of those sample types. The record originates from a study of blood T cell repertoires in COVID-19 (dated by TCRdb to the early 2020s). Regarding the study in general: Collaborator samples came from the United States, Italy and Spain and covered acute and convalescent phases of COVID-19. The material from the prospective study consisted of cDNA or gDNA derived from T cells, B-cell-depleted T cells, or PBMCs. Deeply sampled blood TCRbeta repertoires from subjects exposed to, actively infected with, or recovered from COVID-19 were included in the dataset. The repertoires were released in a freely available public database intended as a resource for research on the immune response to SARS-CoV-2. Samples came from the ongoing ImmuneRACE study (first 160 participants) plus 1,254 subjects from 6 global collaborators. A de-identified subject ID, COVID-19 status, age in years and sex were almost always included in the sample metadata. HLA class I and class II types, where available, came from metadata supplied by the sample provider rather than from assay-based typing. The paper as a whole reports these results and caveats: The amount of clinical and demographic metadata varied by source and participant and was provided uncurated.

The clonotype comes from a woman aged 70-85 years with acute or convalescent COVID-19. Sequenced sample: peripheral blood. The chain employs TRBV5-1 and TRBJ2-2, and TRBD2 matches 8 of the central bases. The CDR3 protein sequence reads: CASSSSGGYTGELFF. The nucleotide sequence is TGCGCCAGCAGCTCGAGCGGGGGCTACACCGGGGAGCTGTTTTTT.